A single sample gave rise to the 29 T cell receptor beta chains below, sequenced in a study of technical replicates of blood from a few donors. The repertoire was sequenced with immunoSEQ multiplex PCR; TCRdb's copy has only in-frame clones and lacks some. The sample includes fewer than 90,000 clones, about 93% of them seen just once. Sequencing was done on a sample of T cells isolated from PBMCs. Receptors were obtained from a human donor in good health.

A word on this clone: The junction departs from the called germline gene at one end, perhaps through a read error. The chain couples TRBV2 to TRBJ2-1; 8 bases line up with TRBD2. Per germline, CDR1 SNHLY and CDR2 FYNNEI. CDR3 length: 16 amino acids. CDR3 residues: CASLLGAGGIYDEQFF. The DNA for the CDR3 is TGTGCCAGCCTATTGGGGGCGGGAGGAATCTACGATGAGCAGTTCTTC.

The J gene is TRBJ2-2, the V gene TRBV19; 13 positions match TRBD2. CDR1 is LNHDA and CDR2 is SQIVND in the germline V gene (reference sequence). Unmatched junction bases numbered 7, after V lost 6 bases and J lost 6 bases. This CDR3 has 16 residues. The CDR3 nucleotides are TGTGCCAGTAGGGTACGACTAGCGGGAGGAGCCGGGGAGCTGTTTTTT. Translating it yields CASRVRLAGGAGELFF.

The chain combines TRBV30 with TRBJ2-7; D is ambiguous. Germline V gene sequence: CDR1 GTSNPN, CDR2 SVGIG (reference sequence). Trimming removed 0 bases from V and 4 bases from J, with 4 bases in between. This CDR3 has 11 residues. This CDR3 reads CAWSVQYEQYF. In DNA form, the CDR3 reads TGTGCCTGGAGTGTCCAGTACGAGCAGTACTTC. Full variable domain (outside the CDR3, taken from reference TRBV30 and TRBJ2-7): SQTIHQWPATLVQPVGSPLSLECTVEGTSNPNLYWYRQAAGRGLQLLFYSVGIGQISSEVPQNLSASRPQDRQFILSSKKLLLSDSGFYLCAWSVQYEQYFGPGTRLTVT.

V gene TRBV7-9 combines with J gene TRBJ2-1; perhaps TRBD1 as D (6 bases). V was cut by 5 bases and J by 6 bases, with 8 bases left in between. The CDR3 totals 12 residues. From germline, CDR1 is SEHNR and CDR2 FQNEAQ (reference sequence). DNA for the CDR3: TGTGCCAGCAGCAAACAGGGCAATGAGCAGTTCTTC. It specifies CASSKQGNEQFF.

CDR3 coding DNA: TGTGCCAGCAGCGGTTCTCGAGCAGAGACCCAGTACTTC. Its translation: CASSGSRAETQYF. The chain carries TRBV7-9 and TRBJ2-5; D gene uncertain. Germline-derived CDR1 and CDR2 are SEHNR and FQNEAQ (reference sequence). The CDR3 contains 13 residues. V lost 5 bases and J 4 bases, leaving 11 bases between the germline ends.

The J gene is TRBJ2-3, the V gene TRBV30; 7 bases align to TRBD2. This CDR3 spans 14 amino acids. J gave up 1 base and V 2 bases, and 3 bases lay outside the gene matches. Germline V CDR1 and CDR2: GTSNPN, SVGIG (reference sequence). The CDR3 DNA sequence: TGTGCCTGGAGTAGAACTAGCGGCACAGATACGCAGTATTTT. This translates into CAWSRTSGTDTQYF. The full variable domain, its missing parts supplied by reference TRBV30 and TRBJ2-3, is SQTIHQWPATLVQPVGSPLSLECTVEGTSNPNLYWYRQAAGRGLQLLFYSVGIGQISSEVPQNLSASRPQDRQFILSSKKLLLSDSGFYLCAWSRTSGTDTQYFGPGTRLTVL.

To note about this clone: Different DNA sequences within this sample yield the same CDR3. V gene TRBV27 combines with J gene TRBJ2-1; D perhaps matches TRBD2 (5 bases). The germline V gene has CDR1 MNHEY and CDR2 SMNVEV (reference sequence). The ends were cut back, 2 bases at V and 6 bases at J, with 8 bases in the middle. The CDR3 runs 13 residues. CDR3 nucleotides: TGTGCCAGCAGTTTAAGCGGAGGCAATGAGCAGTTCTTC. Its protein is CASSLSGGNEQFF.

The chain employs TRBV6-5 and TRBJ2-1; D is ambiguous. The CDR3 has 11 residues. Trimming took off 7 bases at V and 9 bases at J, with 10 bases between the two ends. Germline CDR1 reads MNHEY; CDR2 reads SVGAGI. The CDR3 is CASNAGGEQFF. The CDR3 DNA follows: TGTGCCAGCAATGCCGGCGGTGAGCAGTTCTTC.

J is TRBJ1-1 and V is TRBV6-5, with D hard to call. Between the trimmed V and J ends, which lost 2 bases and 5 bases, there was a span of 12 bases. Germline loops: CDR1 MNHEY, CDR2 SVGAGI. CDR3 size: 14 residues. CDR3 in amino acids: CASSYGGQGTEAFF. For the CDR3, the DNA is TGTGCCAGCAGTTACGGAGGCCAAGGGACTGAAGCTTTCTTT.

This clone occurred once. The chain is built from TRBV4-1 and TRBJ1-2; D may be TRBD1 (5 bases). Germline V lookup: CDR1 MGHRA, CDR2 YSYEKL. Trimming took 0 bases from V and 7 from J, leaving 9 bases between them. The CDR3 is made up of 13 amino acids. CDR3 sequence (DNA): TGCGCCAGCAGCCAAGAAAACGGGGGTGGCTACACCTTC. It is translated as CASSQENGGGYTF.

This clone was found a few times. CDR3 bases: TGTGCCAGCAGGGACTATCACAATGAGCAGTTCTTC. Translating it yields CASRDYHNEQFF. The rearrangement links TRBV2 to TRBJ2-1; possible D gene TRBD2, 6 bases. The germline CDR1 and CDR2 sequences are SNHLY and FYNNEI. V shed 6 bases and J shed 5 bases, with 8 bases lying between them. The CDR3 extends over 12 amino acids.

This CDR3 is CASSEGVRLADNNEQFF. CDR3 sequence (DNA): TGTGCCAGCAGTGAAGGGGTTCGACTAGCGGATAACAATGAGCAGTTCTTC. The chain uses TRBV25-1 and TRBJ2-1, with TRBD2 matching 9 bases. The germline V gene has CDR1 MGHDK and CDR2 SYGVNS. V dropped 2 bases and J dropped 5; count of bases not matched to a gene: 10. The CDR3 has 17 residues.

The CDR3 protein is CASSLSGMYGYTF. CDR3 DNA sequence: TGCGCCAGCAGCTTGTCGGGGATGTATGGCTACACCTTC. This chain uses TRBV5-1 with TRBJ1-2; D is ambiguous. From germline, CDR1 is SGHRS and CDR2 YFSETQ. Trimming stripped 1 base from V and 5 bases from J, with 9 bases between. The CDR3 contains 13 residues.

This CDR3 reads CASSVGQGNYEQYF. The CDR3 DNA follows: TGTGCCAGCAGCGTGGGACAGGGGAACTACGAGCAGTACTTC. This sequence joins TRBV9 and TRBJ2-7; 10 positions match TRBD1. In germline, CDR1 is SGDLS, CDR2 YYNGEE. The CDR3 extends over 14 amino acids. Trimming took 2 bases from V and 3 from J; bases not matched to a gene: 2.

The chain links TRBV18 to TRBJ1-2; D is undetermined. CDR3 size: 14 residues. V lost 6 bases, J lost 4 bases, and 15 bases lay in between. From germline, CDR1 is KGHSH and CDR2 LQKENI. The CDR3: CASSPTSDAYGYTF. CDR3 DNA sequence: TGTGCCAGCTCCCCTACGAGTGATGCCTATGGCTACACCTTC.

The chain is built from TRBV10-3 and TRBJ1-1; D perhaps matches TRBD1 (6 bases). Trimming removed 3 bases from V and 1 base from J, with 12 bases in between. CDR1 is ENHRY and CDR2 is SYGVKD in the germline V gene. The CDR3 runs to 15 residues. The CDR3 here is CAISESGTKNTEAFF. DNA of the CDR3: TGTGCCATCAGTGAATCCGGGACAAAGAACACTGAAGCTTTCTTT.

The chain couples TRBV7-2 to TRBJ2-3; D is possibly TRBD2 (6 bases). The CDR3 totals 15 residues. V was clipped by 3 bases and J by 5 bases, with 15 bases between them. Germline CDR1 reads SGHTA; CDR2 reads FQGNSA. CDR3 sequence reads: CASSLLEGRVDTQYF. The DNA for the CDR3 is TGTGCCAGCAGCTTGCTGGAGGGCAGGGTAGATACGCAGTATTTT.

The J gene is TRBJ2-3, the V gene TRBV7-8, with 7 bases fitting TRBD1. V was pared by 5 bases and J by 4 bases, with 15 bases of the junction left unmatched. Looked up from germline, CDR1 is SGHVS and CDR2 is FQNEAQ. The CDR3 extends over 17 amino acids. CDR3 sequence reads: CASSPRLTGYGPDTQYF. The CDR3 bases are TGTGCCAGCAGCCCCCGTCTGACAGGGTACGGCCCAGATACGCAGTATTTT.

This chain links TRBV19 with TRBJ2-4; TRBD2 matches at 11 bases. CDR3 length equals 16 residues. With 1 base clipped from V and 8 bases from J, the junction kept 7 bases outside the gene matches. Germline V gene data show CDR1 as LNHDA and CDR2 as SQIVND (reference sequence). In nucleotides, the CDR3 is TGTGCCAGTAGTATAGGAAGTAGCGGGAGGGCCCACATTCAGTACTTC. Its protein is CASSIGSSGRAHIQYF.

The rearrangement links TRBV28 to TRBJ2-3; D perhaps matches TRBD1 (6 bases). This CDR3 is 15 amino acids long. Per germline, CDR1 MDHEN and CDR2 SYDVKM. Trimming removed 2 bases from V and 1 base from J, with 10 bases in between. The CDR3 region is CASSLNAGGTDTQYF. CDR3 bases: TGTGCCAGCAGTTTAAACGCAGGGGGCACAGATACGCAGTATTTT.

This chain joins TRBV13 and TRBJ2-7, with 8 bases aligning to TRBD2. The germline V gene encodes CDR1 PRHDT and CDR2 FYEKMQ (reference sequence). This CDR3 has 16 residues. V lost 0 bases and J lost 4; bases outside the gene matches: 8. CDR3 sequence reads: CASSLGGLGGGYEQYF. CDR3 nucleotide sequence: TGTGCCAGCAGCTTAGGGGGACTAGGTGGAGGATACGAGCAGTACTTC.

V gene TRBV7-3 combines with J gene TRBJ1-3; D unresolved. Germline V CDR1 and CDR2: SGHTA, FQGTGA. The V gene lost 1 base and the J gene lost 2 bases, with 12 bases spanning the gap. This CDR3 is built from 16 residues. As DNA, the CDR3 is TGTGCCAGCAGCTTAAAGGGCCGGGAAGCTGGAAACACCATATATTTT. This translates into CASSLKGREAGNTIYF.

The chain joins TRBV29-1 to TRBJ2-1, with no clear D. The CDR3 loop spans 14 amino acids. The V gene lost 5 bases and the J gene lost 0 bases, with 11 bases spanning the gap. Germline CDR1 reads SQVTM; CDR2 reads ANQGSEA. The CDR3 bases are TGCAGCGTTCGACCAGGCAGCTCCTACAATGAGCAGTTCTTC. Encoded protein: CSVRPGSSYNEQFF.

This clone was counted a single time. CDR3 sequence: CASSLGGGSEQFF. As DNA, the CDR3 is TGTGCCAGCAGCTTGGGCGGGGGAAGTGAGCAGTTCTTC. The chain employs TRBV5-6 and TRBJ2-1; TRBD2 matches 7 bases. CDR1 SGHDT and CDR2 YYEEEE come from the germline V gene. J lost 9 bases, V lost 0 bases, and 3 bases had no gene match. The CDR3 is made up of 13 amino acids.

This clone has just a few counts. The V and J genes are TRBV7-3 and TRBJ2-1; tentative D call: TRBD1 (6 bases). The CDR3 extends over 16 amino acids. Germline values: CDR1 SGHTA, CDR2 FQGTGA. V lost 5 bases and J lost 3, with 17 bases in between. CDR3 loop: CASSPPWAGVYNEQFF. DNA for the CDR3: TGTGCCAGCAGCCCACCATGGGCAGGGGTCTACAATGAGCAGTTCTTC.

This chain connects TRBV4-3 to TRBJ2-1, with 7 nucleotides matching TRBD2. The junction had 5 bases not matched to a gene; V was cut back by 0 bases and J by 6 bases. The CDR3 consists of 15 residues. From germline, CDR1 is LGHNA and CDR2 YSLEER. The CDR3 is CASSQEASGFNEQFF. Written as DNA, the CDR3 is TGCGCCAGCAGCCAAGAAGCTAGCGGCTTCAATGAGCAGTTCTTC.

The CDR3 nucleotides read TGTGCCAGCAGCTTTACAGGGGAGACTGAAGCTTTCTTT. Amino acid sequence: CASSFTGETEAFF. This chain joins TRBV7-9 and TRBJ1-1; 7 positions match TRBD1. The CDR3 covers 13 residues. J gave up 5 bases and V 3 bases, and 3 bases lay outside the gene matches. In germline, CDR1 is SEHNR, CDR2 FQNEAQ (reference sequence).

This chain links TRBV4-3 with TRBJ2-2, with TRBD2 matching 9 bases. V was pared by 1 base and J by 3 bases, with 3 bases of the junction left unmatched. The CDR3 consists of 16 residues. CDR1 and CDR2 (germline): LGHNA, YSLEER. CDR3 sequence reads: CASSQGIAGDTGELFF. CDR3 DNA sequence: TGCGCCAGCAGCCAAGGAATAGCGGGAGACACCGGGGAGCTGTTTTTT.

The chain uses TRBV5-1 and TRBJ2-5; 7 bases are a match to TRBD1. Germline V gene data show CDR1 as SGHRS and CDR2 as YFSETQ. V lost 0 bases, J lost 4 bases, and 0 bases stayed unmatched. The CDR3 totals 13 residues. The CDR3, as DNA: TGCGCCAGCAGCTTGGGACAGGGAGAGACCCAGTACTTC. Its protein is CASSLGQGETQYF. The full variable domain, in which reference TRBV5-1 and TRBJ2-5 provide the parts outside the CDR3, is KAGVTQTPRYLIKTRGQQVTLSCSPISGHRSVSWYQQTPGQGLQFLFEYFSETQRNKGNFPGRFSGRQFSNSRSEMNVSTLELGDSALYLCASSLGQGETQYFGPGTRLLVL.